Below are 14 T cell receptor beta chains sequenced from a single sample in a study of blood T cell repertoires in COVID-19. The repertoire was sequenced with immunoSEQ multiplex PCR; TCRdb's copy has only in-frame clones and lacks some. The data show approximately 61,000 clones, about 76% seen once. The sequenced sample was peripheral blood. The receptors derive from a human donor in a cohort sampled during active COVID-19.

In its sample, this clone was seen a few times. This rearrangement joins TRBV12-3 or TRBV12-4 to TRBJ1-1, with no clear D. Trimming took 6 bases from V and 1 from J, leaving 6 bases between them. The CDR3 is made up of 12 amino acids. CDR3 in DNA: TGTGCCAGCAGCCCGAGGAACACTGAAGCTTTCTTT. It translates to CASSPRNTEAFF.

The chain uses TRBV29-1 and TRBJ2-4, with D unresolved. Trimming stripped 1 base from V and 15 bases from J, with 13 bases between. Germline assignment: CDR1 SQVTM and CDR2 ANQGSEA. The CDR3 sequence is 11 residues long. In DNA form, the CDR3 reads TGCAGCGTTGAAGGTCTAAGTGGTTGGTACTTC. Translation gives CSVEGLSGWYF. The full variable domain, with the rest looked up from reference TRBV29-1 and TRBJ2-4, is SAVISQKPSRDICQRGTSLTIQCQVDSQVTMMFWYRQQPGQSLTLIATANQGSEATYESGFVIDKFPISRPNLTFSTLTVSNMSPEDSSIYLCSVEGLSGWYFGAGTRLSVL.

The gene calls are TRBV7-5 and TRBJ2-4; the D call of TRBD1 is as the table states it, not checked on the DNA. TRBV7-5 is a pseudogene segment. The CDR3 spans 18 residues. CDR3 in DNA: TGTGCCAGAAGCTCAAGGGACAGGGGGACTGGAGTTAAAAACATTCAGTACTTC. Translated: CARSSRDRGTGVKNIQYF.

This chain joins TRBV19 and TRBJ1-1; D is ambiguous. Trimming removed 5 bases from V and 7 bases from J, with 11 bases in between. From germline, CDR1 is LNHDA and CDR2 SQIVND (reference sequence). CDR3 length: 12 amino acids. The CDR3 DNA is TGTGCCAGTAGTTTTCGGGTTGGTGAAGCTTTCTTT. Protein product: CASSFRVGEAFF.

The chain couples TRBV7-3 to TRBJ2-1; D may be TRBD2 (6 bases). Trimming took 1 base from V and 9 from J, leaving 10 bases between them. The CDR3 contains 13 residues. Germline V gives CDR1 SGHTA, CDR2 FQGTGA. The CDR3 nucleotides read TGTGCCAGCAGCTTAAATCCTAGCGCTGAGCAGTTCTTC. It yields the protein CASSLNPSAEQFF.

The chain has TRBV15 and TRBJ2-5; 9 nucleotides line up with TRBD2. J gave up 4 bases and V 6 bases, and 6 bases lay outside the gene matches. The germline V gene has CDR1 LNHNV and CDR2 YYDKDF (reference sequence). CDR3 length: 14 amino acids. CDR3 in DNA: TGTGCCACCAGGGTAGCGGGAGATACAGAGACCCAGTACTTC. It encodes CATRVAGDTETQYF.

The chain employs TRBV10-1 and TRBJ2-7, with 7 bases matching TRBD1. There are 14 residues in the CDR3. V lost 10 bases and J lost 6; bases outside the gene matches: 15. The germline V gene encodes CDR1 WNHNN and CDR2 SYGVQD (reference sequence). CDR3 nucleotide sequence: TGCGCCAACACTAGGGGACAGTCGTTGGTCGAGCAGTACTTC. Its protein product is CANTRGQSLVEQYF.

The gene calls are TRBV6-5 and TRBJ1-1; D is unresolved. This CDR3 has 15 residues. The germline V and J ends were trimmed by 2 bases and 2 bases, with 12 bases remaining between them. Germline V gene lookup returns CDR1 MNHEY and CDR2 SVGAGI. CDR3 bases: TGTGCCAGCAGTTACACCTGGGAGCCTAACACTGAAGCTTTCTTT. This codes for CASSYTWEPNTEAFF.

The V call is TRBV12-3 or TRBV12-4, the J call TRBJ1-2; D gene unclear. The CDR3 totals 13 residues. Trimming cost V 3 bases and J 1 base, with 6 bases left between them. The CDR3: CASSFYGNYGYTF. The CDR3 DNA reads TGTGCCAGCAGTTTTTACGGTAACTATGGCTACACCTTC.

This chain links TRBV7-8 with TRBJ1-3, with 12 bases fitting TRBD1. Germline CDR1 SGHVS, CDR2 FQNEAQ. V shed 2 bases, J shed 0 bases, and the junction held 5 bases outside the gene matches. The CDR3 loop spans 18 amino acids. The DNA for the CDR3 is TGTGCCAGCAGCTTAACCCCGGGACAGGGGGCCTCTGGAAACACCATATATTTT. Translated, it gives CASSLTPGQGASGNTIYF.

This clone was counted once. The CDR3: CASAGTGTQPQHF. CDR3 bases: TGTGCCAGTGCCGGGACAGGGACCCAGCCCCAGCATTTT. This rearrangement joins TRBV19 to TRBJ1-5, with 9 bases lining up with TRBD1. There are 13 residues in the CDR3. J lost 7 bases, V lost 8 bases, and 6 bases had no gene match. Looked up from germline, CDR1 is LNHDA and CDR2 is SQIVND (reference sequence).

This clone was counted once. The chain has TRBV4-3 and TRBJ2-2; 9 bases agree with TRBD2. Trimming took 3 bases from V and 7 from J; bases not matched to a gene: 9. The CDR3 runs to 16 residues. Germline loops: CDR1 LGHNA, CDR2 YSLEER. CDR3: CASSQDRGGANGELFF. The CDR3 DNA reads as TGCGCCAGCAGCCAGGACCGCGGGGGGGCAAACGGGGAGCTGTTTTTT.

This chain links TRBV19 with TRBJ2-7; TRBD1 matches 9 bases. The CDR3 extends over 15 amino acids. J lost 4 bases, V lost 4 bases, and 8 bases had no gene match. Germline lookup yields CDR1 LNHDA and CDR2 SQIVND (reference sequence). The CDR3 DNA sequence: TGTGCCAGTAGTACCCACAGGGGGCGCGGGTACGAGCAGTACTTC. The encoded protein is CASSTHRGRGYEQYF.

V usage is TRBV9 and J usage is TRBJ2-7, with no clear D. The ends were cut back, 0 bases at V and 0 bases at J, with 4 bases in the middle. This CDR3 region has 13 residues. Germline values: CDR1 SGDLS, CDR2 YYNGEE. This CDR3 reads CASSVGVSYEQYF. The CDR3 DNA reads as TGTGCCAGCAGCGTAGGAGTCTCCTACGAGCAGTACTTC.